The TCR beta chain described here comes from a study of blood T cell repertoires in COVID-19 (dated by TCRdb to between 2020 and 2021). In terms of the full investigation: Collaborator samples came from the United States, Italy and Spain and covered acute and convalescent phases of COVID-19. Nearly every sample came with metadata listing a de-identified subject ID, COVID-19 status, age in years and sex. Where available, HLA class I and class II types were taken from metadata supplied by the sample provider and were not determined by assay-based typing. The samples were drawn from two sources: the first 160 participants of the ongoing ImmuneRACE study, and over 1,000 subjects contributed by 6 global collaborators. The repertoires were released in a freely available public database meant as a resource for research on the immune response to SARS-CoV-2. The material from the prospective study consisted of cDNA or gDNA derived from T cells, B-cell-depleted T cells, or PBMCs. The dataset comprised deeply sampled blood TCRbeta repertoires from subjects exposed to, actively infected with, or recovered from COVID-19. The paper's findings and limits, for the study overall: The amount of clinical and demographic metadata varied by source and participant and was provided uncurated.

This clone was recorded only once. No antigen is known for it. No much larger clone exists at a distance of one base, and base qualities are not known. Each collaborating institution followed its own protocols to collect whole blood in K2EDTA tubes. Collaborator samples were shipped for TCRbeta analysis as frozen whole blood, isolated PBMCs, or DNA extracted from either sample type. The immunoSEQ Assay, a bias-controlled multiplex PCR, was used to amplify TCRbeta CDR3 regions from genomic DNA. The original pipeline was this. The number of nucleated cells in each sample was estimated from the amplification of reference gene primers within the assay. To quantify the absolute abundance of each unique TCRbeta CDR3 rearrangement, sequence reads were collapsed and filtered. For each sample, productive Simpson clonality was calculated as the square root of Simpson's diversity index across productive rearrangements. The immuneACCESS repertoire file appears here via TCRdb, limited to in-frame rearrangements. These files lack a portion of the clones; in checked studies, under half of the deficit traces to unresolved V genes, and the cause of the others is not known. The V and J calls and clone size were taken over from that table, and D and trimming were inferred from the DNA. This sample lists approximately 64,000 clones; 70% to 90% were detected once. Of the sample, roughly 3.5% is held by the ten largest clones.

The CDR3, cysteine through phenylalanine, is 15 amino acids long. The kept DNA is CDR3 alone, 45 bases in frame from the first base. Compared with germline, V lacks 1 base and J lacks 0 bases; bases without a gene match: 1. In the germline V gene, CDR1 corresponds to SGHAT and CDR2 to FQNNGV. The chain is made from TRBV11-2 and TRBJ2-3; 7 nucleotides in the junction match TRBD2. This receptor was obtained from a man in his 70s with acute or convalescent COVID-19. Sequencing was performed on peripheral blood. Read as DNA, the sequence is TGTGCCAGCAGCTTAGGTAGCGGGAGCACAGATACGCAGTATTTT. This gives the protein CASSLGSGSTDTQYF.